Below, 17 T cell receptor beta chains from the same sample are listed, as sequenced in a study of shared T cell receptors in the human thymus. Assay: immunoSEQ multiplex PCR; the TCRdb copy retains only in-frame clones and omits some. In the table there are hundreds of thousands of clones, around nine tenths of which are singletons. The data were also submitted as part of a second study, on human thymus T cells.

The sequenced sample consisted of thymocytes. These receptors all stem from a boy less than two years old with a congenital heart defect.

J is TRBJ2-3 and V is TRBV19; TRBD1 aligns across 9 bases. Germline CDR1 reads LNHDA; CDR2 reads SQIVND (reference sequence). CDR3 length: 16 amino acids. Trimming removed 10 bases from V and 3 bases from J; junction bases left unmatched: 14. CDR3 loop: CATPAMRDRVTDTQYF. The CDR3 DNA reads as TGTGCCACTCCGGCGATGCGGGACAGGGTGACAGATACGCAGTATTTT.

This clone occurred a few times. The CDR3 here is CASNTRWRLYNEQFF. The CDR3 nucleotides read TGTGCCAGCAATACCAGGTGGCGCCTCTACAATGAGCAGTTCTTC. V and J are TRBV6-4 and TRBJ2-1; D remains unclear. The V gene's germline CDR1 is MRHNA and CDR2 SNTAGT. This CDR3 is 15 amino acids long. V was cut by 7 bases and J by 3 bases, with 16 bases left in between.

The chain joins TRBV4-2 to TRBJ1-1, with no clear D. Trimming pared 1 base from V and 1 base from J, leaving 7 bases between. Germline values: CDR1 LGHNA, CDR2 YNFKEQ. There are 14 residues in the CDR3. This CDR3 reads CASSQGAPNTEAFF. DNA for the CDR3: TGTGCCAGCAGCCAAGGGGCCCCGAACACTGAAGCTTTCTTT.

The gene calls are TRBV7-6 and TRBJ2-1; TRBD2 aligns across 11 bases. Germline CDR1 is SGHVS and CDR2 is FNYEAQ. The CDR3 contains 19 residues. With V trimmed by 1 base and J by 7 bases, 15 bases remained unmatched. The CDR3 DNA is TGTGCCAGCAGCTTAGGACTGGCTTGGTTTAGCGGGAGGGCTAATGAGCAGTTCTTC. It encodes CASSLGLAWFSGRANEQFF.

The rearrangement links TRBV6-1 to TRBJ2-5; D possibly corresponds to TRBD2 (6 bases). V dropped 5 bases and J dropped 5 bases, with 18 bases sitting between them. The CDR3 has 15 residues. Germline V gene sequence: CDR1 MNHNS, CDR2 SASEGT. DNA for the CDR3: TGTGCCAGCAGTCTCCAGCGCCGGGGGAGGGAGACCCAGTACTTC. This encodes CASSLQRRGRETQYF.

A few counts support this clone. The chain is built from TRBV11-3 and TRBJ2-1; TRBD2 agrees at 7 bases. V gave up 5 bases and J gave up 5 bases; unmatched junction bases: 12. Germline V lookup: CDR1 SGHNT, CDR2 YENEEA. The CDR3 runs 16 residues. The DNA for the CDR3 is TGTGCCAGCAGCCCTGGGACTATCGAGCCACACAATGAGCAGTTCTTC. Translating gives CASSPGTIEPHNEQFF.

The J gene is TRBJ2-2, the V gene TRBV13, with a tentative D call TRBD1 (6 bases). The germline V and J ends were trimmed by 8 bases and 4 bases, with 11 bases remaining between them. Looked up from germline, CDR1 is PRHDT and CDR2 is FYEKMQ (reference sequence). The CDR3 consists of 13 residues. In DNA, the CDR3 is TGTGCCAGCCTGGACAGTCCCACCGGGGAGCTGTTTTTT. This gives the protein CASLDSPTGELFF. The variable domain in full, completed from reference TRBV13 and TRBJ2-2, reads AAGVIQSPRHLIKEKRETATLKCYPIPRHDTVYWYQQGPGQDPQFLISFYEKMQSDKGSIPDRFSAQQFSDYHSELNMSSLELGDSALYFCASLDSPTGELFFGEGSRLTVL.

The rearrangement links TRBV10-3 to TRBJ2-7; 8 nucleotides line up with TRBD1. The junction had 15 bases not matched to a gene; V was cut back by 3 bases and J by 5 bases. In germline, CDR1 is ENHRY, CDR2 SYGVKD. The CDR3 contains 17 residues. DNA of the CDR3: TGTGCCATCAGTGACGGACAGGGCGAATCCCTGGAGAACGAGCAGTACTTC. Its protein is CAISDGQGESLENEQYF.

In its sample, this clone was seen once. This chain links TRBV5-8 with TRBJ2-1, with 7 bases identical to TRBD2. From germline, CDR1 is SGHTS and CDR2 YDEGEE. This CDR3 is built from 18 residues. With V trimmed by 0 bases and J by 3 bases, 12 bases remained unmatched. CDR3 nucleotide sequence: TGTGCCAGCAGCTTGGGGCTAGCGGAGGGCTACTTCTACAATGAGCAGTTCTTC. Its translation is CASSLGLAEGYFYNEQFF. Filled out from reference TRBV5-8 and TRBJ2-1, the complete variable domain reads EAGVTQSPTHLIKTRGQQATLRCSPISGHTSVYWYQQALGLGLQFLLWYDEGEERNRGNFPPRFSGRQFPNYSSELNVNALELEDSALYLCASSLGLAEGYFYNEQFFGPGTRLTVL.

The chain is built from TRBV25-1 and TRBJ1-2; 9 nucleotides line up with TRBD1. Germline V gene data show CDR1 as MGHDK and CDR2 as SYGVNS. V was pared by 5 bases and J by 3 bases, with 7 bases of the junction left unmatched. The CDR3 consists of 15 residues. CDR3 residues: CASSPGQGIYYGYTF. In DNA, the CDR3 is TGTGCCAGCAGTCCTGGACAGGGGATATACTATGGCTACACCTTC.

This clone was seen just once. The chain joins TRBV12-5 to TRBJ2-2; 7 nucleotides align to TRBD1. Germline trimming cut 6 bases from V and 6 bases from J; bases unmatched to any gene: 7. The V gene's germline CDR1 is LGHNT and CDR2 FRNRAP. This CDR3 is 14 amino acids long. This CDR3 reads CASGPRDRAGELFF. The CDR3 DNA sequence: TGTGCTAGTGGCCCAAGAGACAGGGCCGGGGAGCTGTTTTTT.

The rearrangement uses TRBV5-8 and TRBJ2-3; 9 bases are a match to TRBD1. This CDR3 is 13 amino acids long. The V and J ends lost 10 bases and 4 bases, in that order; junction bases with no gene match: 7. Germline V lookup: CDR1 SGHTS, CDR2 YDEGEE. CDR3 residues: CAGDRQGADTQYF. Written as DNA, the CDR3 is TGTGCCGGGGACCGACAGGGGGCAGATACGCAGTATTTT.

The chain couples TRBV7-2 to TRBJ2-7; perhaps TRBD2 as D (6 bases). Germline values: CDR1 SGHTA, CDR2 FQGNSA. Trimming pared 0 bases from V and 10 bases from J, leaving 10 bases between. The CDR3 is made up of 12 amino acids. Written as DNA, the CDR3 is TGTGCCAGCAGCTTAGCGGAGGGTCCCCAGTACTTC. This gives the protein CASSLAEGPQYF.

The DNA for the CDR3 is TGTGCCAGCAGCTTAGGCCGTTCTAGCACCTTATCCTACGAGCAGTACTTC. Its protein is CASSLGRSSTLSYEQYF. The chain joins TRBV7-9 to TRBJ2-7; perhaps TRBD2 as D (5 bases). V shed 1 base and J shed 1 base, with 17 bases lying between them. Germline values: CDR1 SEHNR, CDR2 FQNEAQ (reference sequence). The CDR3 totals 17 residues.

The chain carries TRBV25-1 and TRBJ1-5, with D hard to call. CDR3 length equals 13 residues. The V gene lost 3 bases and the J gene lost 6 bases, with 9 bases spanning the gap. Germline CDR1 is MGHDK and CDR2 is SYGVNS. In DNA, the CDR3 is TGTGCCAGCAGTGATTCGTTCGGTCAGCCCCAGCATTTT. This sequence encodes CASSDSFGQPQHF. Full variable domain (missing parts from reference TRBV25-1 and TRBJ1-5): EADIYQTPRYLVIGTGKKITLECSQTMGHDKMYWYQQDPGMELHLIHYSYGVNSTEKGDLSSESTVSRIRTEHFPLTLESARPSHTSQYLCASSDSFGQPQHFGDGTRLSIL.

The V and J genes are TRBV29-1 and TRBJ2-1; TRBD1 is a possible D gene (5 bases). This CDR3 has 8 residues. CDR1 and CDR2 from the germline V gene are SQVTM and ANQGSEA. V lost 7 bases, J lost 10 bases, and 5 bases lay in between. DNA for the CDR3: TGCAGCGCAGGGGAGCAGTTCTTC. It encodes CSAGEQFF.

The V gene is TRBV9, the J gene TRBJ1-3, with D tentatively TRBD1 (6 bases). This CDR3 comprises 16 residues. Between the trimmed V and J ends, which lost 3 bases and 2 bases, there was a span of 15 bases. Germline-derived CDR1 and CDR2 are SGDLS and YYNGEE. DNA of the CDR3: TGTGCCAGCAGCGCTGGAGGTGGGGGCCCTGGAAACACCATATATTTT. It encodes CASSAGGGGPGNTIYF.